This is a list of T cell receptor beta chains from one sample in a study of cytomegalovirus exposure and HLA in healthy donors. Assay: immunoSEQ multiplex PCR; the TCRdb copy retains only in-frame clones and omits some. This table has about 90,000 clones, 60% to 80% appearing once. Sequencing was carried out using PBMCs. The receptors derive from a boy younger than 18 in good health and CMV-seronegative. CDR3s include the opening cysteine and the closing phenylalanine or tryptophan. A D gene is named only where the DNA matches it firmly. Expanded clones are given a class, and other clones once, few, many or no size at all.

clone size	V gene	D gene	J gene	CDR3 DNA	CDR3 protein
once	TRBV14	NA	TRBJ2-1	TGTGCCAGCAGCTTGGGCAGTGAGGGTCAGTTCTTC	CASSLGSEGQFF
NA	TRBV4-2	NA	TRBJ2-6	TGTGCCAGCAGCCAAGACGACAGCTCTGGGGCCAACGTCCTGACTTTC	CASSQDDSSGANVLTF
NA	TRBV5-1	TRBD2	TRBJ2-3	TGCGCCAGCAGCAGACTAGCGGACACAGATACGCAGTATTTT	CASSRLADTDTQYF
NA	TRBV9	NA	TRBJ2-4	TGTGCCAGCAGCGTAGGTACTCCCAAAAACATTCAGTACTTC	CASSVGTPKNIQYF
few	TRBV18	TRBD1	TRBJ2-5	TGTGCCAGCTCATCCAGACAGGGGGCTTCGGAAGAGACCCAGTACTTC	CASSSRQGASEETQYF
NA	TRBV30	NA	TRBJ2-6	TGTGCCTGGGGCCCTGGAGGCTCTGGGGCCAACGTCCTGACTTTC	CAWGPGGSGANVLTF
once	TRBV7-9	TRBD2	TRBJ2-2	TGTGCCAGCAGCTTCGGGACTAGCGTCCCCGGGGAGCTGTTTTTT	CASSFGTSVPGELFF
NA	TRBV18	NA	TRBJ2-1	TGTGCCAGCTCACCCCTGGAAGGGGGCAATGAGCAGTTCTTC	CASSPLEGGNEQFF
NA	TRBV27	NA	TRBJ1-2	TGTGCCAGCAGTGACGACAGCCACTATGGCTACACCTTC	CASSDDSHYGYTF
NA	TRBV6-1	NA	TRBJ2-7	TGTGCCAGCAGTGAAGCGTCTGTTAGCTCCTACGAGCAGTACTTC	CASSEASVSSYEQYF
NA	TRBV25-1	TRBD1	TRBJ1-1	TGTGCCAGCGGACAGGGGGCCGGCACTGAAGCTTTCTTT	CASGQGAGTEAFF
once	TRBV4-3	NA	TRBJ2-1	TGCGCCAGCAGCCAAGACGCAGGTTCCTACAATGAGCAGTTCTTC	CASSQDAGSYNEQFF
NA	TRBV11-2	TRBD2	TRBJ2-7	TGTGCCAGCAGAGTAAGCGGGACCTACGAGCAGTACTTC	CASRVSGTYEQYF
NA	TRBV7-9	NA	TRBJ2-3	TGTGCCAGCAGCTTATTCACGGGTTTCACAGATACGCAGTATTTT	CASSLFTGFTDTQYF
NA	TRBV4-1	TRBD1	TRBJ1-4	TGCGCCAGCAGCCAGGTTGGGACAGGGAATGAAAAACTGTTTTTT	CASSQVGTGNEKLFF
few	TRBV28	NA	TRBJ1-2	TGTGCCAGCAGTTTATCAGGGGCGTTTGGCTACACCTTC	CASSLSGAFGYTF
NA	TRBV7-9	TRBD2	TRBJ2-1	TGTGCCAGCAGTGGGCGGGGGGCGGCTGAAAATGAGCAGTTCTTC	CASSGRGAAENEQFF